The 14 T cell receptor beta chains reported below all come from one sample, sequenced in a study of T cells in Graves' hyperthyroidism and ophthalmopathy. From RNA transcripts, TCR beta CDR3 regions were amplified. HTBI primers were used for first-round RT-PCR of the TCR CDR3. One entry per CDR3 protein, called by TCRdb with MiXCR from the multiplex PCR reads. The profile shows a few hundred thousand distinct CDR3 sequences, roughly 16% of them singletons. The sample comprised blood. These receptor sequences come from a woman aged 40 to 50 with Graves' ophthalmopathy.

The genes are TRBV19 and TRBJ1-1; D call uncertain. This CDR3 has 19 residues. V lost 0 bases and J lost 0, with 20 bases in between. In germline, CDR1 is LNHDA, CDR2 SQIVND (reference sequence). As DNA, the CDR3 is TGTGCCAGTAGTATAGATATTTTAAGGGTTGAGCCTATGAACACTGAAGCTTTCTTT. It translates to CASSIDILRVEPMNTEAFF.

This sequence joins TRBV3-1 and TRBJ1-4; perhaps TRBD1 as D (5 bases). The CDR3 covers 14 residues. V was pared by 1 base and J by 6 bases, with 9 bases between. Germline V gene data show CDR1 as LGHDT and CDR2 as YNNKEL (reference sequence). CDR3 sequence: CASSQVVTDEKLFF. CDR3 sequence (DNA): TGTGCCAGCAGCCAAGTTGTGACAGATGAAAAACTGTTTTTT.

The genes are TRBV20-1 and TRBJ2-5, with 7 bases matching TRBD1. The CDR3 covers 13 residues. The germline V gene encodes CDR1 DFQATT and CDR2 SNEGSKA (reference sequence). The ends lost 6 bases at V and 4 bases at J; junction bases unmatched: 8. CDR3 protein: CSASGGTGETQYF. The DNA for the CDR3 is TGCAGTGCCTCAGGGGGAACAGGAGAGACCCAGTACTTC.

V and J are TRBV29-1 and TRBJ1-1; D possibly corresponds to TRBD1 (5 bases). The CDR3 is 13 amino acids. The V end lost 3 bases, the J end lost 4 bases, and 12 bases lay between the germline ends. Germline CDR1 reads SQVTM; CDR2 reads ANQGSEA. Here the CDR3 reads CSVEGRVGTEAFF. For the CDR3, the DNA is TGCAGCGTTGAGGGCAGGGTCGGCACTGAAGCTTTCTTT.

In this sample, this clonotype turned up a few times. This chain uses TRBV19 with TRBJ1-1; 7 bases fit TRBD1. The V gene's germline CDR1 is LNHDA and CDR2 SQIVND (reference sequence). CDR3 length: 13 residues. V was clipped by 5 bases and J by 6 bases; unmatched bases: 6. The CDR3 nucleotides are TGTGCCAGTAGTTCCCTTCAGGGGGCTGAAGCTTTCTTT. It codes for CASSSLQGAEAFF. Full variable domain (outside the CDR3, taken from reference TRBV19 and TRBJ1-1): DGGITQSPKYLFRKEGQNVTLSCEQNLNHDAMYWYRQDPGQGLRLIYYSQIVNDFQKGDIAEGYSVSREKKESFPLTVTSAQKNPTAFYLCASSSLQGAEAFFGQGTRLTVV.

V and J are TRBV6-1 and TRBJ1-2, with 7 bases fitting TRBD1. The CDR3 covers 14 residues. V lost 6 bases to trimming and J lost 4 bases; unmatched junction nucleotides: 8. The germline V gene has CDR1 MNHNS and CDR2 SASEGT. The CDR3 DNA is TGTGCCAGCAGACGGACAGGATTGGGCTATGGCTACACCTTC. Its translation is CASRRTGLGYGYTF.

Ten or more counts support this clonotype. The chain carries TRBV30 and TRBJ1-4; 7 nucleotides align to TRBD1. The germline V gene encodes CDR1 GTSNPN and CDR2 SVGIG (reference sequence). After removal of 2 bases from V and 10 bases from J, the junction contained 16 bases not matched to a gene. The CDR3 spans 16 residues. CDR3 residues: CAWSKQQRDRVGKLFF. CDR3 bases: TGTGCCTGGAGTAAACAACAACGGGACAGAGTCGGAAAACTGTTTTTT.

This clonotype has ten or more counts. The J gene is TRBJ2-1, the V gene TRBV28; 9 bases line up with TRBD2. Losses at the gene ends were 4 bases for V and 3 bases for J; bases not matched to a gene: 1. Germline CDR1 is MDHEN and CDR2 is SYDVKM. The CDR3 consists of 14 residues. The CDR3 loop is CASSSSGVYNEQFF. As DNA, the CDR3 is TGTGCCAGCAGTTCTAGCGGGGTCTACAATGAGCAGTTCTTC.

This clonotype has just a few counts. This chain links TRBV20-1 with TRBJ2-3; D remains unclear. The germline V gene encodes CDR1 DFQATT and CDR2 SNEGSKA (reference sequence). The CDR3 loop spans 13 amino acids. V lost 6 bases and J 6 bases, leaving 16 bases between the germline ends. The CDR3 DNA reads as TGCAGTGCCACCCCGGGCGGTGGGGATACGCAGTATTTT. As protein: CSATPGGGDTQYF.

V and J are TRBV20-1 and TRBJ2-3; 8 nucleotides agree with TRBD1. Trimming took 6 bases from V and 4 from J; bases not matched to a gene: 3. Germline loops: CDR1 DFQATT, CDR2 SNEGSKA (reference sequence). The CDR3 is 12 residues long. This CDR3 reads CSAKQGADTQYF. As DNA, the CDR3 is TGCAGTGCCAAACAGGGGGCAGATACGCAGTATTTT.

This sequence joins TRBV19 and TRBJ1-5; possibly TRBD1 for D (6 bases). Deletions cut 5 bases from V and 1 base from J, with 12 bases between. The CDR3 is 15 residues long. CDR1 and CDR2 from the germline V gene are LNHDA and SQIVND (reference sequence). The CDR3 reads CASSWGHGSNQPQHF. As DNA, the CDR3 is TGTGCCAGTAGTTGGGGACACGGAAGCAATCAGCCCCAGCATTTT.

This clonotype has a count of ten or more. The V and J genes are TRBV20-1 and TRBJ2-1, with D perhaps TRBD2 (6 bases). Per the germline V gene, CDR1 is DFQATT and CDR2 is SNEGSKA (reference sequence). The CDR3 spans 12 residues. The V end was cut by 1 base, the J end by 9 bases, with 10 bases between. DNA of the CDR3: TGCAGTGCTAGAGGGTACGGGGGTGAGCAGTTCTTC. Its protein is CSARGYGGEQFF.

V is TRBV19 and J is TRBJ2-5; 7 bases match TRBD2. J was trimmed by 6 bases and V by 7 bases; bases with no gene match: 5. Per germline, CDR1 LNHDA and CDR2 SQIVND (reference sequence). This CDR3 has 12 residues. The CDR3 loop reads CASTDGGKTQYF. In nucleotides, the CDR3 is TGTGCCAGTACGGACGGGGGGAAGACCCAGTACTTC.

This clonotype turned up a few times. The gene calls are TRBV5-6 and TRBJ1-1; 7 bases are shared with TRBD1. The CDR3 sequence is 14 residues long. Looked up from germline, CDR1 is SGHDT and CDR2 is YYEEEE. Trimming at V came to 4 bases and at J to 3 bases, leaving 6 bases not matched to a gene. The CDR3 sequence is CASSNQGVHTEAFF. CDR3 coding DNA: TGTGCCAGCAGCAATCAGGGGGTGCACACTGAAGCTTTCTTT. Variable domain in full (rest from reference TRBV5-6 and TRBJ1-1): DAGVTQSPTHLIKTRGQQVTLRCSPKSGHDTVSWYQQALGQGPQFIFQYYEEEERQRGNFPDRFSGHQFPNYSSELNVNALLLGDSALYLCASSNQGVHTEAFFGQGTRLTVV.